Below are 27 T cell receptor beta chains sequenced from a single sample in a study of regulatory T cells in long-lasting Graves disease. Libraries of TCR beta came from iRepertoire HTBI primers plus Arm-PCR of CDR3 regions. TCRdb reprocessed the multiplex PCR reads via MiXCR and lists one record per CDR3 protein. The profile shows about 320,000 distinct CDR3 sequences, over 15% of them singletons. Time point: newly diagnosed GD, antithyroid drugs for less than 3 months. There was RNA extracted from PBMCs, and the TCR library was made from it. Sequencing was performed on peripheral blood mononuclear cells (PBMCs), taken at new diagnosis, from a patient treated with antithyroid drugs. The receptors come from a female donor with Graves disease.

The genes are TRBV5-5 and TRBJ1-5; 7 bases match TRBD1. Trimming cost V 2 bases and J 1 base; bases outside gene matches: 6. Germline assignment: CDR1 SGHKS and CDR2 YYEKEE (reference sequence). The CDR3 has 16 residues. The CDR3 nucleotides are TGTGCCAGCAGCTTCAGGGGGTCAGGGAGCAATCAGCCCCAGCATTTT. Protein product: CASSFRGSGSNQPQHF.

This clonotype was seen more than once but under ten times. V and J are TRBV18 and TRBJ2-3; 13 nucleotides agree with TRBD2. The germline gives CDR1 KGHSH, CDR2 LQKENI. Trimming took 6 bases from V and 2 from J; bases not matched to a gene: 11. The CDR3 is 18 residues long. CDR3 sequence (DNA): TGTGCCAGCTCCCTACGACGGACTAGCGGGAGCTCCACAGATACGCAGTATTTT. The encoded protein is CASSLRRTSGSSTDTQYF.

The CDR3 protein is CARVGLAGPDTDTQYF. The CDR3 bases are TGTGCCAGAGTGGGACTAGCGGGGCCTGACACAGATACGCAGTATTTT. The chain joins TRBV2 to TRBJ2-3; 13 bases are a match to TRBD2. Per germline, CDR1 SNHLY and CDR2 FYNNEI. The J segment lost 2 bases and the V segment lost 9 bases, leaving 8 bases of the junction unmatched. This CDR3 spans 16 amino acids.

This clonotype was counted many times. The V call is TRBV7-9, the J call TRBJ2-3; D not certain. Germline loops: CDR1 SEHNR, CDR2 FQNEAQ (reference sequence). V lost 1 base and J 0 bases, leaving 8 bases between the germline ends. CDR3 length equals 15 residues. CDR3 in amino acids: CASSLGQQSTDTQYF. CDR3 coding DNA: TGTGCCAGCAGCTTAGGGCAACAAAGCACAGATACGCAGTATTTT.

The rearrangement joins TRBV11-2 to TRBJ1-4; D not certain. The CDR3 covers 15 residues. Trimming took off 5 bases at V and 2 bases at J, with 12 bases between the two ends. In germline, CDR1 is SGHAT, CDR2 FQNNGV. The CDR3 nucleotides are TGTGCCAGCAGCCCGAAGTGGGATACTAATGAAAAACTGTTTTTT. Protein product: CASSPKWDTNEKLFF.

This clonotype was detected many times. The rearrangement uses TRBV20-1 and TRBJ2-5, with TRBD1 identical over 7 bases. With 0 bases clipped from V and 1 base from J, the junction kept 8 bases outside the gene matches. The V gene's germline CDR1 is DFQATT and CDR2 SNEGSKA (reference sequence). The CDR3 is 16 amino acids. The CDR3 is CSARDPSWDSQETQYF. CDR3 coding DNA: TGCAGTGCTAGAGATCCCTCCTGGGACAGCCAAGAGACCCAGTACTTC.

The rearrangement links TRBV24-1 to TRBJ2-7, with D perhaps TRBD2 (6 bases). Trimming pared 9 bases from V and 0 bases from J, leaving 11 bases between. The CDR3 is 13 amino acids. CDR1 and CDR2 (germline): KGHDR, SFDVKD. The CDR3 DNA reads as TGTGCCACCGGGGACGGGAGCTCCTACGAGCAGTACTTC. Translating it yields CATGDGSSYEQYF.

This clonotype was observed at least ten times. The V gene is TRBV20-1, the J gene TRBJ1-1; D call uncertain. This CDR3 has 11 residues. The germline V gene has CDR1 DFQATT and CDR2 SNEGSKA (reference sequence). Trimming stripped 0 bases from V and 14 bases from J, with 13 bases between. CDR3 loop: CSAREERLAFF. CDR3 nucleotide sequence: TGCAGTGCTAGAGAAGAACGACTAGCCTTCTTT.

This clonotype was detected a few times. This chain links TRBV29-1 with TRBJ1-2; 12 bases map to TRBD1. V dropped 2 bases and J dropped 6; count of bases not matched to a gene: 7. Germline loops: CDR1 SQVTM, CDR2 ANQGSEA. CDR3 length: 15 residues. This chain's CDR3 is CSVERGQGAVDGYTF. The CDR3 region has the DNA TGCAGCGTTGAAAGGGGACAGGGGGCTGTTGATGGCTACACCTTC. Drawing the rest from reference TRBV29-1 and TRBJ1-2, the complete variable domain is SAVISQKPSRDICQRGTSLTIQCQVDSQVTMMFWYRQQPGQSLTLIATANQGSEATYESGFVIDKFPISRPNLTFSTLTVSNMSPEDSSIYLCSVERGQGAVDGYTFGSGTRLTVV.

To note about this clonotype: This sequence may be a read error, since a much larger clone differs from it by one base. The chain carries TRBV11-2 and TRBJ2-5; D is possibly TRBD2 (5 bases). Trimming stripped 4 bases from V and 9 bases from J, with 15 bases between. This CDR3 has 13 amino acids. Germline CDR1 and CDR2: SGHAT and FQNNGV. The CDR3 sequence: CASSSDPPEAQYF. DNA for the CDR3: TGTGCCAGCAGCTCTGACCCCCCGGAGGCCCAGTACTTC. Combining the CDR3 with reference TRBV11-2 and TRBJ2-5 gives the whole variable domain EAGVAQSPRYKIIEKRQSVAFWCNPISGHATLYWYQQILGQGPKLLIQFQNNGVVDDSQLPKDRFSAERLKGVDSTLKIQPAKLEDSAVYLCASSSDPPEAQYFGPGTRLLVL.

The genes are TRBV20-1 and TRBJ2-3; TRBD2 matches at 11 bases. This CDR3 is built from 17 residues. With V trimmed by 1 base and J by 4 bases, 10 bases remained unmatched. Germline V lookup: CDR1 DFQATT, CDR2 SNEGSKA (reference sequence). The CDR3 coding sequence is TGCAGTGCTAGAGCCACTAGCGGGAGACGTAGCGCAGATACGCAGTATTTT. It encodes CSARATSGRRSADTQYF.

The chain carries TRBV25-1 and TRBJ2-2; 9 bases agree with TRBD2. The length of the CDR3 is 17 residues. The junction had 7 bases not matched to a gene; V was cut back by 1 base and J by 4 bases. Germline V gene lookup returns CDR1 MGHDK and CDR2 SYGVNS. The CDR3 loop reads CASSESLTSGPTGELFF. The CDR3 nucleotides read TGTGCCAGCAGTGAATCTCTGACTAGCGGCCCCACCGGGGAGCTGTTTTTT.

This clonotype was detected many times. The genes are TRBV20-1 and TRBJ2-5; TRBD1 might be the D (5 bases). The CDR3 is 14 amino acids. Per germline, CDR1 DFQATT and CDR2 SNEGSKA (reference sequence). Trimming shortened V by 1 base and J by 5 bases, and 14 bases separated the two germline ends. CDR3 DNA sequence: TGCAGTGCTAGAGCCCCCGAAGGGGTGGAGACCCAGTACTTC. Residues: CSARAPEGVETQYF.

The sample holds one count of this clonotype. At one end the junction does not follow the germline gene, possibly because of a read error. V gene TRBV11-2 combines with J gene TRBJ1-1; D gene unclear. The CDR3 is 10 amino acids. CDR1 and CDR2 (germline): SGHAT, FQNNGV. In DNA form, the CDR3 reads TGTGCCAGCAGACAAACTGAGGCTTTCTTT. Translated, it gives CASRQTEAFF.

Comments on this clonotype: The likely explanation is a read error, given a far larger clone one base away. V is TRBV28 and J is TRBJ1-5, with D possibly matching TRBD1 (5 bases). This CDR3 spans 15 amino acids. The germline V gene encodes CDR1 MDHEN and CDR2 SYDVKM. The CDR3 region is CASRSSGDLNQPRHF. The CDR3, as DNA: TGTGCCAGCAGATCCTCGGGGGACCTGAATCAGCCCCGGCATTTT.

This clonotype was recorded at least ten times. The CDR3 sequence is CASSPQGDEQFF. The CDR3 nucleotides read TGTGCCAGCAGCCCCCAAGGAGATGAGCAGTTCTTC. The chain uses TRBV12-3 or TRBV12-4 and TRBJ2-1; D is uncertain. This CDR3 comprises 12 residues. V lost 6 bases and J lost 8, with 11 bases in between.

Details on this clonotype: This may come from a read error, since a much larger clone is one base off. The chain has TRBV6-1 and TRBJ2-7; D gene unclear. Germline V gene sequence: CDR1 MNHNS, CDR2 SASEGT. The V end was cut by 7 bases, the J end by 3 bases, with 22 bases between. This CDR3 contains 16 residues. The CDR3 nucleotides are TGTGCCAGCACCCCCCGAAACAGCAGGACCCACTACGAGCAGTACTTC. Translating gives CASTPRNSRTHYEQYF.

This clonotype has ten or more counts. J is TRBJ2-3 and V is TRBV24-1; D is ambiguous. The V gene lost 7 bases and the J gene lost 5 bases, with 12 bases spanning the gap. Per the germline V gene, CDR1 is KGHDR and CDR2 is SFDVKD. This CDR3 comprises 13 residues. The CDR3 nucleotides are TGTGCCACCAGAGGCCAGGCGGAAGATACGCAGTATTTT. This gives the protein CATRGQAEDTQYF.

This clonotype turned up a few times. The chain uses TRBV9 and TRBJ2-3; D is ambiguous. Gene TRBJ2-5 matches the end of the DNA better, so the J call may be wrong. Per germline, CDR1 SGDLS and CDR2 YYNGEE. The CDR3 consists of 15 residues. The CDR3 spells CASSVANRVPETQYF. CDR3 nucleotides: TGTGCCAGCAGCGTAGCTAATCGAGTCCCGGAGACCCAGTACTTC.

Turning to this clonotype: A much larger clonotype is one base distant, so this may be a read error. The chain joins TRBV11-3 to TRBJ2-3; D perhaps matches TRBD1 (6 bases). Germline lookup yields CDR1 SGHNT and CDR2 YENEEA. The CDR3 totals 15 residues. CDR3 DNA: TGTGCCAGCAGCCCTCGGGACACTATGAACACTGAAGCTGTCTTT. This sequence encodes CASSPRDTMNTEAVF. The complete variable domain, with remaining parts taken from reference TRBV11-3 and TRBJ2-3, reads EAGVVQSPRYKIIEKKQPVAFWCNPISGHNTLYWYLQNLGQGPELLIRYENEEAVDDSQLPKDRFSAERLKGVDSTLKIQPAELGDSAVYLCASSPRDTMNTEAVFGPGTRLTVL.

This clonotype was found a few times. This sequence joins TRBV4-1 and TRBJ2-1; no definite D call. The CDR3 is 14 residues long. V lost 0 bases, J lost 0 bases, and 3 bases lay in between. CDR1 and CDR2 (germline): MGHRA, YSYEKL. CDR3 DNA: TGCGCCAGCAGCCAAGAAATCTCCTACAATGAGCAGTTCTTC. Translated, it gives CASSQEISYNEQFF.

Ten or more counts support this clonotype. As DNA, the CDR3 is TGTGCCAGCAGTTATCGGGAGTCCGCAGATACGCAGTATTTT. It specifies CASSYRESADTQYF. This rearrangement joins TRBV6-5 to TRBJ2-3; the D gene is possibly TRBD2 (6 bases). There are 14 residues in the CDR3. CDR1 MNHEY and CDR2 SVGAGI come from the germline V gene. V gave up 3 bases and J gave up 4 bases, with 11 bases separating them.

Ten or more counts support this clonotype. The chain combines TRBV12-3 or TRBV12-4 with TRBJ1-5; D might be TRBD1 (5 bases). Trimming took 3 bases from V and 7 from J, leaving 16 bases between them. The CDR3 totals 15 residues. For the CDR3, the DNA is TGTGCCAGCAGTTTGGGTGGTGGGGCTGGGCAGCCCCAGCATTTT. Translation gives CASSLGGGAGQPQHF.

This clonotype has just a few counts. V is TRBV19 and J is TRBJ2-7; a weak D match, TRBD2 (6 bases). The germline gives CDR1 LNHDA, CDR2 SQIVND (reference sequence). The CDR3 sequence is 14 residues long. Trimming left V 6 bases short and J 2 bases short, with 14 bases between. For the CDR3, the DNA is TGTGCCAGTAGGGGATGGGGGGAGACCTACGAGCAGTACTTC. Translated: CASRGWGETYEQYF.

This chain links TRBV6-2 or TRBV6-3 with TRBJ2-2, with D possibly matching TRBD1 (5 bases). Trimming removed 9 bases from V and 1 base from J, with 15 bases in between. This CDR3 has 15 amino acids. In germline, CDR1 is MNHEY, CDR2 SVGEGT. CDR3 nucleotide sequence: TGTGCCAGTGCACAGGCCCCAGGGAACACCGGGGAGCTGTTTTTT. Residues: CASAQAPGNTGELFF.

About this clonotype itself: Possible read error: a much larger clone is one base away. This sequence joins TRBV4-1 and TRBJ2-1; D call uncertain. This CDR3 comprises 14 residues. CDR1 is MGHRA, CDR2 YSYEKL, per germline. Here the CDR3 DNA reads TGCGCCAGCGGCCAAGATCTCAATAGATCTGAGCAGTTCTTC. Its translation is CASGQDLNRSEQFF.

In this sample, this clonotype turned up a few times. The DNA of the CDR3 is TGTGCCAGCAGCCAAGATGGGGGTTCCTACGAGCAGTACTTC. Translating gives CASSQDGGSYEQYF. The V gene is TRBV3-1, the J gene TRBJ2-7, with D perhaps matching TRBD1 or TRBD2 (5 bases each). Germline-derived CDR1 and CDR2 are LGHDT and YNNKEL (reference sequence). V lost 0 bases, J lost 1 base, and 7 bases lay in between. This CDR3 contains 14 residues.